This paragraph covers one T cell receptor beta chain sequence. In TCRdb, the RT-PCR reads were re-called with MiXCR into one record per CDR3 protein. The data hold about 680,000 distinct CDR3 sequences, with 14% observed a single time. The CDR3 has 14 residues. The V gene's germline CDR1 is LNHNV and CDR2 YYDKDF (reference sequence). V lost 1 base and J lost 4, with 8 bases in between. The source of this sequence is a female donor in good health, serving as a healthy control. Sequences were obtained from memory CD4+ T cells from blood. The V and J genes are TRBV15 and TRBJ2-1; no clear D gene. CDR3 residues: CATSRVSDYNEQFF. CDR3 DNA: TGTGCCACCAGCAGAGTGTCAGATTACAATGAGCAGTTCTTC.